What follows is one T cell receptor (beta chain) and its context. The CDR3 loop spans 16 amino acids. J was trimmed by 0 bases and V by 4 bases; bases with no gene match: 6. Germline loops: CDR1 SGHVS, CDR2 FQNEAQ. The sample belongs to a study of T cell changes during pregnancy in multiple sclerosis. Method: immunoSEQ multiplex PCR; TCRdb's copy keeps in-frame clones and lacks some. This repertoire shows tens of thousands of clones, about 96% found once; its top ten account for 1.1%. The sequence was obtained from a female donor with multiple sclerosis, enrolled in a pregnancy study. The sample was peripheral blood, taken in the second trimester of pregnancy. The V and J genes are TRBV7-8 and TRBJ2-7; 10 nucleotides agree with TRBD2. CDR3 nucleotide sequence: TGTGCCAGCAGCTGGGGGTCTAGCGGGAGCTCCTACGAGCAGTACTTC. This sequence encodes CASSWGSSGSSYEQYF.